Sequencing of this TCR beta chain was carried out in a study of regulatory T cells in long-lasting Graves disease. This clonotype was picked up many times. Specified time point: newly diagnosed GD, antithyroid drugs for less than 3 months. Researchers made the TCR library from RNA that was extracted from PBMCs. Arm-PCR of CDR3 regions and iRepertoire HTBI primers were the basis on which TCR beta libraries were built. TCRdb redid the calling of the multiplex PCR reads with MiXCR, one entry per CDR3 protein. The profile shows about 460,000 distinct CDR3 sequences, about 14% of them singletons. The junction had 13 bases not matched to a gene; V was cut back by 5 bases and J by 13 bases. Germline V gene lookup returns CDR1 MNHEY and CDR2 SVGEGT. This CDR3 has 15 residues. The same data also contributed to another study, on T cells in Graves' hyperthyroidism and ophthalmopathy. This second study says: Most expanded thyroid clonotypes above 0.001 also appeared in blood.

The rearrangement uses TRBV6-2 or TRBV6-3 and TRBJ2-1; TRBD1 aligns across 11 bases. The TCR comes from a woman aged 45-65 years with Graves disease. This sample comprised peripheral blood mononuclear cells (PBMCs), obtained at new diagnosis, from a patient treated with antithyroid drugs. As DNA, the CDR3 is TGTGCCAGCAGTGAAAATACCTCGGACAGGGGGCGTCAGTTCTTC. Translating gives CASSENTSDRGRQFF.